This is a list of T cell receptor beta chains from one sample in a study of T-cell memory formation after mild COVID-19. TCRdb re-derived calls from the 5' RACE reads in MiXCR, one entry per CDR3 protein. Of fewer than 350,000 distinct CDR3 sequences listed, about a sixth are singletons. Specimen: PBMCs or a T cell subset sorted from them (not recorded which). Every receptor here comes from a man between 18 and 29 years old who had mild COVID-19 (a few samples of this study predate the infection). Cell type and time point are not known. Both conserved end residues are part of each CDR3. D genes are given only for firm matches. Only part of the rows carry a size: once, few, many, or a class if the clone is expanded.

>TRBJ1-5|NA|15|NA|TRBV9
CASSVAGERNQPQHF
TGTGCCAGCAGCGTAGCCGGGGAGAGGAATCAGCCCCAGCATTTT
>TRBJ2-6|NA|18|NA|TRBV27
CASSSTRQGSSGANVLTF
TGTGCCAGCAGTTCCACACGTCAGGGGTCCTCTGGGGCCAACGTCCTGACTTTC
>TRBJ2-5|NA|11|many|TRBV6-2/TRBV6-3
CASSGRETQYF
TGTGCCAGCAGCGGACGAGAGACCCAGTACTTC
>TRBJ1-1|TRBD1|15|NA|TRBV6-4
CASSESDRGETEAFF
TGTGCCAGCAGTGAGAGCGACAGGGGAGAGACTGAAGCTTTCTTT
>TRBJ2-3|NA|14|NA|TRBV6-6
CASSYPAAADTQYF
TGTGCCAGCAGTTACCCGGCTGCGGCGGATACGCAGTATTTT
>TRBJ2-1|TRBD1|16|NA|TRBV6-6
CASSYPRQGSYNEQFF
TGTGCCAGCAGTTACCCGAGACAGGGGTCCTACAATGAGCAGTTCTTC
>TRBJ2-1|TRBD2|11|many|TRBV6-2/TRBV6-3
CASRSGTEQFF
TGTGCCAGCAGAAGCGGGACTGAGCAGTTCTTC
>TRBJ2-2|NA|12|few|TRBV20-1
CSARTPSGELFF
TGCAGTGCCAGGACACCTAGTGGGGAGCTGTTTTTT
>TRBJ2-7|NA|15|NA|TRBV4-1
CASSQEGGGYYEQYF
TGCGCCAGCAGCCAAGAGGGGGGCGGGTACTACGAGCAGTACTTC
>TRBJ1-5|TRBD1|15|NA|TRBV7-3
CASSSGQGYPQPQHF
TGTGCCAGCAGCTCCGGACAGGGGTACCCCCAGCCCCAGCATTTT